The 22 T cell receptor beta chains below were found in one sample sequenced in a study of cytomegalovirus exposure and HLA in healthy donors. In the PCR, 60 Vbeta and 13 Jbeta primers were used. Sequenced by immunoSEQ multiplex PCR; TCRdb stores in-frame clones only, minus some. Seen here are about 250,000 clones, 72% observed once, and the top ten hold over 2%. Sequencing was performed on PBMCs. These receptors originate from a female donor in good health and CMV-seronegative.

Concerning this clone: A read error may produce the germline difference seen at one junction end. The V gene is TRBV7-9, the J gene TRBJ2-7; 10 bases agree with TRBD2. This CDR3 has 15 residues. Germline V CDR1 and CDR2: SEHNR, FQNEAQ (reference sequence). The CDR3: CSSSLVSGRVDEQYF. CDR3 bases: TGTTCCAGCAGCTTAGTCAGCGGGAGGGTCGACGAGCAGTACTTC.

The rearrangement joins TRBV6-1 to TRBJ2-3; maybe TRBD2 (5 bases). Trimming left V 8 bases short and J 2 bases short, with 17 bases between. CDR1 and CDR2 (germline): MNHNS, SASEGT. This CDR3 spans 15 amino acids. CDR3 bases: TGTGCCAGCGTGAGGGCCCCGGAACACACAGATACGCAGTATTTT. As protein: CASVRAPEHTDTQYF.

For this clone: The sample has other DNA sequences that encode this CDR3 too. The chain recombines TRBV28 with TRBJ2-3; D gene uncertain. The CDR3 length is 11 residues. The germline CDR1 and CDR2 sequences are MDHEN and SYDVKM. V lost 6 bases, J lost 3 bases, and 4 bases lay in between. CDR3 sequence (DNA): TGTGCCAGCAGCTCTACAGATACGCAGTATTTT. As protein: CASSSTDTQYF.

The chain is built from TRBV6-5 and TRBJ2-6; D unclear. Germline CDR1 and CDR2: MNHEY and SVGAGI. Trimming took 2 bases from V and 0 from J, leaving 8 bases between them. This CDR3 comprises 16 residues. The CDR3 sequence: CASSYLLRSGANVLTF. The CDR3 coding sequence is TGTGCCAGCAGTTACCTTCTACGCTCTGGGGCCAACGTCCTGACTTTC.

In this sample, this clone turned up a few times. The J gene is TRBJ2-7, the V gene TRBV18; 9 bases match TRBD1. The V segment lost 6 bases and the J segment 5 bases; nucleotides outside the gene matches: 5. The CDR3 length is 13 residues. Germline V gene sequence: CDR1 KGHSH, CDR2 LQKENI. The CDR3 sequence: CASSLWTGDEQYF. CDR3 sequence (DNA): TGTGCCAGCTCGCTGTGGACAGGGGACGAGCAGTACTTC.

This chain links TRBV4-1 with TRBJ1-2; D remains ambiguous. V dropped 4 bases and J dropped 6 bases, with 24 bases sitting between them. This CDR3 is built from 17 residues. Looked up from germline, CDR1 is MGHRA and CDR2 is YSYEKL. In DNA, the CDR3 is TGCGCCAGCAGCCGGTCCCACCCCCAATTTCTGGCCCATGGCTACACCTTC. This gives the protein CASSRSHPQFLAHGYTF.

V gene TRBV5-1 combines with J gene TRBJ1-4; D possibly corresponds to TRBD1 (6 bases). Per the germline V gene, CDR1 is SGHRS and CDR2 is YFSETQ. The CDR3 is made up of 16 amino acids. V lost 0 bases, J lost 2 bases, and 11 bases lay in between. As DNA, the CDR3 is TGCGCCAGCAGCTTGGGGGGGCAAGGGACTAATGAAAAACTGTTTTTT. Residues: CASSLGGQGTNEKLFF.

The chain joins TRBV6-1 to TRBJ1-5; maybe TRBD1 (6 bases). Between the trimmed V and J ends, which lost 4 bases and 7 bases, there was a span of 14 bases. The CDR3 length is 14 residues. Germline V gene sequence: CDR1 MNHNS, CDR2 SASEGT. In DNA form, the CDR3 reads TGTGCCAGCAGTGGGGCAGGGGCACCCCAGCCCCAGCATTTT. Its protein product is CASSGAGAPQPQHF.

This sequence joins TRBV28 and TRBJ1-2; no clear D gene. V gave up 5 bases and J gave up 2 bases, with 12 bases separating them. The CDR3 loop spans 14 amino acids. Germline assignment: CDR1 MDHEN and CDR2 SYDVKM. The CDR3, as DNA: TGTGCCAGCAGTGACGCCGGGAGGAACTATGGCTACACCTTC. Its translation is CASSDAGRNYGYTF.

There are a few counts of this clone. V and J are TRBV15 and TRBJ2-7; 10 positions agree with TRBD2. Germline V gene sequence: CDR1 LNHNV, CDR2 YYDKDF (reference sequence). V lost 1 base and J lost 2; bases outside the gene matches: 8. CDR3 length: 17 residues. CDR3 residues: CATSRGAGTSVAYEQYF. CDR3 DNA sequence: TGTGCCACCAGCAGAGGGGCCGGGACTAGCGTTGCCTACGAGCAGTACTTC.

This chain links TRBV6-5 with TRBJ2-7; 7 nucleotides match TRBD1. V dropped 0 bases and J dropped 3; count of bases not matched to a gene: 2. CDR1 is MNHEY and CDR2 is SVGAGI in the germline V gene. The length of the CDR3 is 14 residues. The CDR3 bases are TGTGCCAGCAGTTACTCGACAGGGAACTACGAGCAGTACTTC. Amino acid sequence: CASSYSTGNYEQYF.

This clone was observed a single time. V usage is TRBV10-3 and J usage is TRBJ2-7; 9 bases line up with TRBD1. The CDR3 runs 14 residues. Germline CDR1 reads ENHRY; CDR2 reads SYGVKD. V gave up 10 bases and J gave up 5 bases; unmatched junction bases: 12. Here the CDR3 reads CATIRDRVVDEQYF. In DNA form, the CDR3 reads TGTGCCACCATCCGGGACAGGGTGGTGGACGAGCAGTACTTC.

This clone was seen only a few times. V is TRBV19 and J is TRBJ1-1, with unresolved D. V lost 7 bases, J lost 2 bases, and 14 bases lay in between. Germline CDR1 reads LNHDA; CDR2 reads SQIVND (reference sequence). The CDR3 runs to 14 residues. CDR3 in DNA: TGTGCCAGTACCCACATGGCAGTTAACACTGAAGCTTTCTTT. Translation gives CASTHMAVNTEAFF.

The chain uses TRBV5-8 and TRBJ2-2, with D possibly TRBD2 on 6 matching bases. V shed 1 base and J shed 10 bases, with 14 bases lying between them. This CDR3 contains 14 residues. Germline lookup yields CDR1 SGHTS and CDR2 YDEGEE. The CDR3 protein is CASSLTSSGVELFF. The CDR3 DNA sequence: TGTGCCAGCAGCTTGACCTCCTCGGGGGTGGAGCTGTTTTTT.

This chain connects TRBV10-3 to TRBJ2-1, with TRBD2 matching over 7 bases. V was pared by 9 bases and J by 7 bases, with 12 bases of the junction left unmatched. Germline V gives CDR1 ENHRY, CDR2 SYGVKD. The length of the CDR3 is 14 residues. The CDR3 loop reads CAIEAGPAGNEQFF. The CDR3 bases are TGTGCCATAGAAGCGGGACCCGCCGGGAATGAGCAGTTCTTC.

This clone was detected once. The chain is built from TRBV7-2 and TRBJ2-2; D may be TRBD2 (5 bases). V lost 5 bases, J lost 2 bases, and 12 bases lay in between. The CDR3 contains 15 residues. CDR1 is SGHTA, CDR2 FQGNSA, per germline. The CDR3 loop is CASSGSGTNTGELFF. In DNA form, the CDR3 reads TGTGCCAGCAGCGGAAGCGGAACCAACACCGGGGAGCTGTTTTTT. The full variable domain, rest sourced from reference TRBV7-2 and TRBJ2-2, is GAGVSQSPSNKVTEKGKDVELRCDPISGHTALYWYRQSLGQGLEFLIYFQGNSAPDKSGLPSDRFSAERTGGSVSTLTIQRTQQEDSAVYLCASSGSGTNTGELFFGEGSRLTVL.

The chain couples TRBV7-2 to TRBJ2-7; weak D call: TRBD2 (5 bases). Deletions cut 1 base from V and 7 bases from J, with 14 bases between. Germline loops: CDR1 SGHTA, CDR2 FQGNSA. The CDR3 runs to 14 residues. The CDR3 sequence: CASSLGAGPGEQYF. The CDR3 nucleotides are TGTGCCAGCAGCTTAGGCGCAGGCCCGGGGGAGCAGTACTTC.

This rearrangement joins TRBV5-1 to TRBJ1-6; TRBD1 is a possible D gene (5 bases). The germline V gene has CDR1 SGHRS and CDR2 YFSETQ. The CDR3 extends over 16 amino acids. Trimming cost V 0 bases and J 7 bases, with 14 bases left between them. For the CDR3, the DNA is TGCGCCAGCAGCTTGGAACGACAGAGCGCCAATTCACCCCTCCACTTT. It specifies CASSLERQSANSPLHF.

The chain combines TRBV19 with TRBJ1-3, with no clear D. CDR1 is LNHDA, CDR2 SQIVND, per germline (reference sequence). The CDR3 is 15 amino acids. Trimming stripped 3 bases from V and 1 base from J, with 10 bases between. CDR3 amino acids: CASSINPGSGNTIYF. DNA for the CDR3: TGTGCCAGTAGTATCAACCCCGGTTCTGGAAACACCATATATTTT.

This clone was seen more than once but under ten times. V gene TRBV4-1 combines with J gene TRBJ1-1; D might be TRBD1 (5 bases). The CDR3 has 18 residues. Trimming removed 0 bases from V and 0 bases from J, with 17 bases in between. Germline V gene sequence: CDR1 MGHRA, CDR2 YSYEKL. This chain's CDR3 is CASSQDLAGLSLNTEAFF. CDR3 in DNA: TGCGCCAGCAGCCAAGACCTCGCGGGGCTAAGTTTGAACACTGAAGCTTTCTTT.

This sequence joins TRBV4-1 and TRBJ2-3, with a possible D match to TRBD2 (5 bases). Germline V lookup: CDR1 MGHRA, CDR2 YSYEKL. There are 15 residues in the CDR3. Trimming pared 1 base from V and 0 bases from J, leaving 8 bases between. CDR3 protein: CASSQVLASTDTQYF. In DNA form, the CDR3 reads TGCGCCAGCAGCCAAGTTTTAGCGAGCACAGATACGCAGTATTTT.

V and J are TRBV27 and TRBJ2-3; D is undetermined. The CDR3 contains 13 residues. The germline CDR1 and CDR2 sequences are MNHEY and SMNVEV (reference sequence). Deletions cut 7 bases from V and 5 bases from J, with 13 bases between. The CDR3 bases are TGTGCCAGCACCCTGGGCCGTGGAGATACGCAGTATTTT. The encoded protein is CASTLGRGDTQYF.